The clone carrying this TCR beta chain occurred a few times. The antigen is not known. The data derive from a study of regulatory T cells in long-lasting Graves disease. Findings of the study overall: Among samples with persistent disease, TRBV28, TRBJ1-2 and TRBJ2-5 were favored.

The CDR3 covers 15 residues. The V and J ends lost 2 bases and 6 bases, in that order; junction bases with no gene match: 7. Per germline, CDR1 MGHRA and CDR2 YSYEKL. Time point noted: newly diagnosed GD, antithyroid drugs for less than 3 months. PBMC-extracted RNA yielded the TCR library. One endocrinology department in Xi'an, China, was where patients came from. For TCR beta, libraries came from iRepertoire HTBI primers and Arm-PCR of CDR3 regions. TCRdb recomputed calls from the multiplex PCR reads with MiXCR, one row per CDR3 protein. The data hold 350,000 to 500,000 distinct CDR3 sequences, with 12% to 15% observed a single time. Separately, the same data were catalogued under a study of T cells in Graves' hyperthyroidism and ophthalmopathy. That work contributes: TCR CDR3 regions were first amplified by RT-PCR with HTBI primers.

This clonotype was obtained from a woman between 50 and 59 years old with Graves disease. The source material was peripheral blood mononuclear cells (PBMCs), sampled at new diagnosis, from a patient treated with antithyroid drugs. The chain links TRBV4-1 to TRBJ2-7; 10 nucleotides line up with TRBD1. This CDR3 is CASSQPRDRGSEQYF. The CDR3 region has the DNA TGCGCCAGCAGCCAACCCCGGGACAGGGGCAGCGAGCAGTACTTC.